The 9 T cell receptor beta chains below come from one sample, sequenced in a study of blood T cells in healthy people across ages. For the second PCR, which ran for about 7 to 11 cycles, a sample-barcoded 5' primer and a J-beta primer mix were used. TCRdb used MiXCR to reprocess the 5' RACE reads, holding one entry per CDR3 protein. The table has more than 1 million distinct CDR3 sequences, around 43% seen once; the top ten hold under 20%. What was sequenced was blood. The receptors stem from a woman aged 60 to 75 in good health.

The table lists this clonotype with many counts. The rearrangement links TRBV5-1 to TRBJ2-1; no firm D call. V was pared by 3 bases and J by 12 bases, with 16 bases between. The CDR3 extends over 13 amino acids. Germline lookup yields CDR1 SGHRS and CDR2 YFSETQ. CDR3 region: CASSSQTGGGQFF. The CDR3 nucleotides read TGCGCCAGCAGCTCTCAGACCGGTGGTGGGCAGTTCTTC.

This clonotype has more than one count but fewer than ten. The rearrangement joins TRBV3-1 to TRBJ1-6; a weak D match, TRBD1 (5 bases). Deletions cut 2 bases from V and 9 bases from J, with 17 bases between. Germline loops: CDR1 LGHDT, CDR2 YNNKEL (reference sequence). The CDR3 runs 16 residues. CDR3 nucleotide sequence: TGTGCCAGCAGCCAATTCCCCCCGGGACCGGTTTCACCCCTCCACTTT. This sequence encodes CASSQFPPGPVSPLHF.

V gene TRBV27 combines with J gene TRBJ1-2, with no clear D. The CDR3 runs to 14 residues. The V and J ends lost 4 bases and 3 bases respectively, with 12 bases between them. Germline CDR1 MNHEY, CDR2 SMNVEV (reference sequence). The chain's CDR3 is CASSYLEGDYGYTF. In DNA, the CDR3 is TGTGCCAGCAGTTACTTGGAGGGAGACTATGGCTACACCTTC.

There are many counts of this clonotype. This chain connects TRBV29-1 to TRBJ2-5; a weak D match, TRBD2 (6 bases). CDR3 length equals 12 residues. V was trimmed by 7 bases and J by 3 bases, leaving 12 bases between them. Germline V gene lookup returns CDR1 SQVTM and CDR2 ANQGSEA. The CDR3 reads CSGRDGKETQYF. The CDR3 coding sequence is TGCAGCGGGAGGGACGGAAAAGAGACCCAGTACTTC.

This clonotype showed up just a few times. The chain couples TRBV9 to TRBJ1-6; D ambiguous. V was pared by 2 bases and J by 3 bases, with 9 bases between. Germline V lookup: CDR1 SGDLS, CDR2 YYNGEE. CDR3 length: 15 residues. This chain's CDR3 is CASSVRMDYNSPLHF. The CDR3 region has the DNA TGTGCCAGCAGCGTCAGGATGGACTATAATTCACCCCTCCACTTT. Combining the CDR3 with reference TRBV9 and TRBJ1-6 gives the whole variable domain DSGVTQTPKHLITATGQRVTLRCSPRSGDLSVYWYQQSLDQGLQFLIQYYNGEERAKGNILERFSAQQFPDLHSELNLSSLELGDSALYFCASSVRMDYNSPLHFGNGTRLTVT.

V usage is TRBV28 and J usage is TRBJ1-1; D is ambiguous. V shed 5 bases and J shed 6 bases, with 13 bases lying between them. The CDR3 has 13 residues. Per germline, CDR1 MDHEN and CDR2 SYDVKM. The CDR3, as DNA: TGTGCCAGCAGTATCTCCGGGCCCCCTGAAGCTTTCTTT. Its translation: CASSISGPPEAFF.

The V call is TRBV20-1, the J call TRBJ2-7; a possible D gene is TRBD2 (5 bases). Germline CDR1 is DFQATT and CDR2 is SNEGSKA (reference sequence). The V gene lost 5 bases and the J gene lost 0 bases, with 14 bases spanning the gap. The CDR3 has 14 residues. The CDR3 DNA follows: TGCAGTGCTCCTGCGGGCCCTAGCTCCTACGAGCAGTACTTC. This translates into CSAPAGPSSYEQYF.

The chain links TRBV9 to TRBJ1-6, with D hard to call. Trimming shortened V by 0 bases and J by 10 bases, and 14 bases separated the two germline ends. Germline-derived CDR1 and CDR2 are SGDLS and YYNGEE. The CDR3 spans 15 residues. This chain's CDR3 is CASSVGAGLGSPLHF. The CDR3 nucleotides read TGTGCCAGCAGCGTAGGTGCAGGATTGGGGTCACCCCTCCACTTT.

This chain uses TRBV10-3 with TRBJ2-7; 7 bases match TRBD2. The CDR3 runs 16 residues. Germline values: CDR1 ENHRY, CDR2 SYGVKD. V lost 0 bases and J lost 6; bases outside the gene matches: 11. The CDR3 loop reads CAISESGRGRGSEQYF. The CDR3 coding sequence is TGTGCCATCAGTGAGTCGGGGCGGGGGAGAGGGTCCGAGCAGTACTTC.